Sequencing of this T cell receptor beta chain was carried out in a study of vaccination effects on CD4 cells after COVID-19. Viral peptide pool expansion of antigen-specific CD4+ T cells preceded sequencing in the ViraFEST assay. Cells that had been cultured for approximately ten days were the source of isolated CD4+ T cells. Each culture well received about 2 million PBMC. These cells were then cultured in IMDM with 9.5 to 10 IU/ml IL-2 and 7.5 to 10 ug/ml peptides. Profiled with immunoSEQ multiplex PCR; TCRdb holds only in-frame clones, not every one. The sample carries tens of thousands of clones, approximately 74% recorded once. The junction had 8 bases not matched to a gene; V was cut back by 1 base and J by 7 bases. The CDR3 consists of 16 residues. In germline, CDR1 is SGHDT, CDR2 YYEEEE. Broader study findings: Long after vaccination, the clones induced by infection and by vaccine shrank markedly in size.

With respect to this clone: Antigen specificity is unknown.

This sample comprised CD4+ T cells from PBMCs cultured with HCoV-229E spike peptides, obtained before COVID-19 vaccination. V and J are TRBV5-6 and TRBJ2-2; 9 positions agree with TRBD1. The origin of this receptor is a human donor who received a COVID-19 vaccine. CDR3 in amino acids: CASSLFGDRVFGELFF. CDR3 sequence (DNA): TGTGCCAGCAGCTTGTTTGGGGACAGGGTTTTCGGGGAGCTGTTTTTT.